This is a list of T cell receptor beta chains from one sample in a study of monozygotic twins with inflammatory bowel disease. Reprocessing the 5' RACE reads, TCRdb reports a single entry for every CDR3 protein and omits DNA. The sample totals approximately 340,000 distinct CDR3 sequences; its top ten clones hold 2% to 2.5%. The sample taken for sequencing was blood. These receptors were taken from a human donor with ulcerative colitis or Crohn's disease, or a healthy co-twin of an affected twin (not recorded which). CDR3s include the opening cysteine and the closing phenylalanine or tryptophan.

J	V	CDR3
TRBJ1-3	TRBV28	CASSLTTGRSGNTIYF
TRBJ1-5	TRBV20-1	CSASRQPNQPQHF
TRBJ2-2	TRBV29-1	CSVSPRTGELFF
TRBJ1-4	TRBV19	CASSGLTIGANEKLFF
TRBJ1-2	TRBV4-1	CASSQSSSGSNYGYTF
TRBJ2-7	TRBV7-8	CASSLGQQQYF
TRBJ1-5	TRBV10-3	CAISEAGGGSNQPQHF
TRBJ2-3	TRBV2	CASSEPLAGNLDTQYF
TRBJ1-2	TRBV24-1	CATSAGTGNDYGYTF
TRBJ2-1	TRBV20-1	CSARADNEQFF
TRBJ1-4	TRBV19	CASSPRGGATNEKLFF
TRBJ2-3	TRBV20-1	CSASVILAGEQYF
TRBJ2-3	TRBV3-1	CASSQDHPVDTQYF
TRBJ2-1	TRBV3-1	CASGVPPYNEQFF
TRBJ2-7	TRBV29-1	CSAHSGTYSYEQYF
TRBJ2-1	TRBV12-3/TRBV12-4	CASSFSVNEQFF
TRBJ2-1	TRBV9	CASSVLGQPYNEQFF
TRBJ1-6	TRBV2	CASSETGTSSYNSPLHF
TRBJ2-1	TRBV7-2	CASSLEDRGNEQFF
TRBJ2-3	TRBV5-1	CASSPWGGGTDTQYF
TRBJ2-7	TRBV5-1	CASSLGGTGTGVYEQYF
TRBJ2-3	TRBV10-3	CAITPSGFSTDTQYF
TRBJ2-2	TRBV5-1	CASSWGQVNTGELFF
TRBJ2-7	TRBV25-1	CASSEYVSYEQYF